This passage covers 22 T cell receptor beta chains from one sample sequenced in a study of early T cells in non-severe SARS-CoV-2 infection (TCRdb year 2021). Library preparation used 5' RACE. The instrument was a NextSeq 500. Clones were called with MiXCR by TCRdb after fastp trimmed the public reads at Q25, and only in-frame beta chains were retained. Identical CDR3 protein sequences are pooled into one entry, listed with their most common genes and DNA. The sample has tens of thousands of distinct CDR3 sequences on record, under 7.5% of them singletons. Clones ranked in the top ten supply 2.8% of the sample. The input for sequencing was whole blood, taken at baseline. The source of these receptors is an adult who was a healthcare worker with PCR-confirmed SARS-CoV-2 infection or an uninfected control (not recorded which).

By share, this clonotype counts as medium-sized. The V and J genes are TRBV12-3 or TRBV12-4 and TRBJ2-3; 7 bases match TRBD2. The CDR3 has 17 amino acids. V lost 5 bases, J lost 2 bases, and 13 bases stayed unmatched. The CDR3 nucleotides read TGTGCCAGCAGTCCTGGGCGTCGCGGGGGAATCACAGATACGCAGTATTTT. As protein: CASSPGRRGGITDTQYF.

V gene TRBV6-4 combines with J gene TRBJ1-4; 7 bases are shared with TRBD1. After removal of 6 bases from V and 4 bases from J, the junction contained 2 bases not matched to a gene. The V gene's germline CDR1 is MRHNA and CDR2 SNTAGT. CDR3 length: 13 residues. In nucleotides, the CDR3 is TGTGCCAGCAGCCGGGACAGTAATGAAAAACTGTTTTTT. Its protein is CASSRDSNEKLFF.

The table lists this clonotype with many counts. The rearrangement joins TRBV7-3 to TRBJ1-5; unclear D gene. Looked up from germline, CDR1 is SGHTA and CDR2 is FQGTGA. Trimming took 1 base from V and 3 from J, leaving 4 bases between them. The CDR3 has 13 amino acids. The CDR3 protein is CASSLNHNQPQHF. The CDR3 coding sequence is TGTGCCAGCAGCTTAAATCACAATCAGCCCCAGCATTTT. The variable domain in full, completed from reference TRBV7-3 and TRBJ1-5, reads GAGVSQTPSNKVTEKGKYVELRCDPISGHTALYWYRQSLGQGPEFLIYFQGTGAADDSGLPNDRFFAVRPEGSVSTLKIQRTERGDSAVYLCASSLNHNQPQHFGDGTRLSIL.

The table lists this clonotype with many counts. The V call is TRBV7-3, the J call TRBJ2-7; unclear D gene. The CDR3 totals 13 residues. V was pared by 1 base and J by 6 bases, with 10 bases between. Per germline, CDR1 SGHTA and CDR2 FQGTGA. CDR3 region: CASSLSQSGEQYF. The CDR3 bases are TGTGCCAGCAGCTTAAGTCAGTCGGGCGAGCAGTACTTC.

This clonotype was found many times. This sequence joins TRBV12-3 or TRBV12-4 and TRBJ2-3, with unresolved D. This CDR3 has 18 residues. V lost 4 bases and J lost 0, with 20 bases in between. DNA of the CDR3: TGTGCCAGCAGTTCACACGGCCTCCAGCAAGGGAGCACAGATACGCAGTATTTT. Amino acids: CASSSHGLQQGSTDTQYF.

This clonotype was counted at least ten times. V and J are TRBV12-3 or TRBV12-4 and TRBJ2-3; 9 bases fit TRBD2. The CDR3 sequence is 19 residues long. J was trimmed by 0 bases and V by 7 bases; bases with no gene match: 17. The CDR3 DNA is TGTGCCAGCACTATTGTGGCGGGGGGGCCTTCATATAGCACAGATACGCAGTATTTT. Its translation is CASTIVAGGPSYSTDTQYF.

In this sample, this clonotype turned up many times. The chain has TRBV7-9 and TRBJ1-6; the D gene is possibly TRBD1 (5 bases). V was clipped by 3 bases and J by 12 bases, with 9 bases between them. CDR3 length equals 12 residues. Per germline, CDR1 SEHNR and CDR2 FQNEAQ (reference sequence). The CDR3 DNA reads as TGTGCCAGCAGCTTGGGGGGGGAACCCCTCCACTTT. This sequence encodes CASSLGGEPLHF.

CDR3 residues: CASSLAGRSSYEQYF. CDR3 DNA sequence: TGTGCCAGCAGCTTAGCGGGACGGAGCTCCTACGAGCAGTACTTC. The chain is built from TRBV7-2 and TRBJ2-7; D may match TRBD1 or TRBD2 (5 bases each). Germline V lookup: CDR1 SGHTA, CDR2 FQGNSA. The CDR3 has 15 residues. V gave up 0 bases and J gave up 0 bases, with 9 bases separating them.

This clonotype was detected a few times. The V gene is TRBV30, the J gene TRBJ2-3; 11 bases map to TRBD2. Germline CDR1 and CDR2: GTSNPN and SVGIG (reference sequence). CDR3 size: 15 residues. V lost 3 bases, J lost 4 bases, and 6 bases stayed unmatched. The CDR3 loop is CAWRVAGGPSDTQYF. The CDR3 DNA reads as TGTGCCTGGAGGGTAGCGGGGGGGCCATCAGATACGCAGTATTTT.

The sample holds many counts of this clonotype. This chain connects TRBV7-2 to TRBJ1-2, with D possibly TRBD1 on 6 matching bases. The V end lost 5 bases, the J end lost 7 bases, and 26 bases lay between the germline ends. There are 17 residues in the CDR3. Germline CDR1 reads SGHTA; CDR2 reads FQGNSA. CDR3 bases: TGTGCCAGCAGCCCCACCGGGGCTACAGGGATTTACGGTGGCTACACCTTC. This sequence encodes CASSPTGATGIYGGYTF.

The CDR3 DNA reads TGTGCCTGGAGTGACCTGGGCCAAGCTTTCTTT. Its translation: CAWSDLGQAFF. This rearrangement joins TRBV30 to TRBJ1-1, with no clear D. V was pared by 1 base and J by 9 bases, with 9 bases between. Germline values: CDR1 GTSNPN, CDR2 SVGIG (reference sequence). CDR3 length: 11 amino acids.

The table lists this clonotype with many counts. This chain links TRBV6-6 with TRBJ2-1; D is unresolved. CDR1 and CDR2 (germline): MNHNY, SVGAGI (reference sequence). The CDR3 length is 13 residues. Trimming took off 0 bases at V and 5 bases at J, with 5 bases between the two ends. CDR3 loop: CASSYSRDNEQFF. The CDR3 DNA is TGTGCCAGCAGTTACTCCAGAGACAATGAGCAGTTCTTC.

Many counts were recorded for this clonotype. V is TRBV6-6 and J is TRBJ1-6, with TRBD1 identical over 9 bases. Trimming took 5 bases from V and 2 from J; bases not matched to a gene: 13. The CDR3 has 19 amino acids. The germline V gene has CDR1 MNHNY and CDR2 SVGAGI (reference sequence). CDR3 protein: CASSRPGTGFRAYNSPLHF. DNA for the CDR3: TGTGCCAGCAGTCGCCCCGGGACAGGGTTTAGGGCCTATAATTCACCCCTCCACTTT.

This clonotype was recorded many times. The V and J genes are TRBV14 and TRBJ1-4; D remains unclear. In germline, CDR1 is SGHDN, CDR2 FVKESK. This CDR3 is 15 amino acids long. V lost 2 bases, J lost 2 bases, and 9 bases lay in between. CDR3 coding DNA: TGTGCCAGCAGCCAATCCTGGCCCACTAATGAAAAACTGTTTTTT. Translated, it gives CASSQSWPTNEKLFF. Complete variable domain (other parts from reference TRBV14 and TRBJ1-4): EAGVTQFPSHSVIEKGQTVTLRCDPISGHDNLYWYRRVMGKEIKFLLHFVKESKQDESGMPNNRFLAERTGGTYSTLKVQPAELEDSGVYFCASSQSWPTNEKLFFGSGTQLSVL.

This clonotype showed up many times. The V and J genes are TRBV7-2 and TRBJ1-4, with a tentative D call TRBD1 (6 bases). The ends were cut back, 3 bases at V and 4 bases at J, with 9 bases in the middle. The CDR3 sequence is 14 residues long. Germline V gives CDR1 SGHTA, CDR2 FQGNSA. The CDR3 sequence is CASSFTGNNEKLFF. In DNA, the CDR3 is TGTGCCAGCAGCTTCACAGGGAATAATGAAAAACTGTTTTTT.

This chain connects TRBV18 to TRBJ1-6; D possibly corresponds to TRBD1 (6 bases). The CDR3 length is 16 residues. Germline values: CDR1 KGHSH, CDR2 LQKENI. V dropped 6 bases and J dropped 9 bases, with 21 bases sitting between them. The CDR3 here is CASSPPRQAGSSPLHF. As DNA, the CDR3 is TGTGCCAGCTCCCCCCCACGACAGGCCGGGAGTTCACCCCTCCACTTT.

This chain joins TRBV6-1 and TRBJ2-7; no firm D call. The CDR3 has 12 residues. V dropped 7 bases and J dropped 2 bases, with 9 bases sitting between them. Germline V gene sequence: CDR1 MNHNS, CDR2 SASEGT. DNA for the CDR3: TGTGCCAGCAAACGGGCTACCTACGAGCAGTACTTC. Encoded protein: CASKRATYEQYF.

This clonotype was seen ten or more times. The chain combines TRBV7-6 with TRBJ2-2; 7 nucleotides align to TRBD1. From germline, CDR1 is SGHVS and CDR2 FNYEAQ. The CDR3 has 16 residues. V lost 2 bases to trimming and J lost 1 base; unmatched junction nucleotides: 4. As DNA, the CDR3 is TGTGCCAGCAGCTTACGTGGGACAGAGAACACCGGGGAGCTGTTTTTT. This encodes CASSLRGTENTGELFF.

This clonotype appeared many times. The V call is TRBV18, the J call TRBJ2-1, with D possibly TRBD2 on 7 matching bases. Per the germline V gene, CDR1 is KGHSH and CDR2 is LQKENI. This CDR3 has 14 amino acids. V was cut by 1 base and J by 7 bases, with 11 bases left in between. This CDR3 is CASSPQGEGNEQFF. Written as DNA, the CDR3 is TGTGCCAGCTCACCACAGGGGGAGGGTAATGAGCAGTTCTTC.

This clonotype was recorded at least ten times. In DNA form, the CDR3 reads TGCAGTGCTAGAGACCTGCGCGTGGGCACTGAAGCTTTCTTT. Its protein is CSARDLRVGTEAFF. The genes are TRBV20-1 and TRBJ1-1; D remains ambiguous. Germline V gene data show CDR1 as DFQATT and CDR2 as SNEGSKA (reference sequence). The CDR3 spans 14 residues. V lost 0 bases and J 4 bases, leaving 12 bases between the germline ends.

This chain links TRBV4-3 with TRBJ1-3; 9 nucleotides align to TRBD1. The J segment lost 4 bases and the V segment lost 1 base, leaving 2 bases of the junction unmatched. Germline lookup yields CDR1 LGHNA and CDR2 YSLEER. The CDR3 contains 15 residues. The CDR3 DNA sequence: TGCGCCAGCAGCCAAGGGGACAGGGTCGGAAACACCATATATTTT. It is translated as CASSQGDRVGNTIYF.

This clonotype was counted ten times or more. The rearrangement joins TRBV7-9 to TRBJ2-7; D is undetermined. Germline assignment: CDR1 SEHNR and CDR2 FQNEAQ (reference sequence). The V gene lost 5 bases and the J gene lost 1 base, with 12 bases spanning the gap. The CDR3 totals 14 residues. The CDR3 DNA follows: TGTGCCAGCAGCAGCCGGGCCCGATCCTACGAGCAGTACTTC. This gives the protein CASSSRARSYEQYF. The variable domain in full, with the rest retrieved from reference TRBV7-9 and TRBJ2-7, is DTGVSQNPRHKITKRGQNVTFRCDPISEHNRLYWYRQTLGQGPEFLTYFQNEAQLEKSRLLSDRFSAERPKGSFSTLEIQRTEQGDSAMYLCASSSRARSYEQYFGPGTRLTVT.